This TCR beta chain appears in the sequencing data of a study of T cell repertoires in cytomegalovirus infection. About the study: Signatures in public TCR beta sequences pointed to both CMV infection and matching HLA type. Broader study findings: The ex vivo response showed dominance by HLA-C-restricted CMV-specific TCR beta clonotypes. CMV carriers with the relevant HLA were identified by cumulative public TCR beta family frequency.

Looked up from germline, CDR1 is SGHVT and CDR2 is SQSDAQ. Trimming left V 0 bases short and J 0 bases short, with 8 bases between. The CDR3 is 16 amino acids. TCRdb re-called the reads through MiXCR, storing one row per CDR3 protein. The repertoire holds hundreds of thousands of distinct CDR3 sequences, about two fifths seen once, with around 44% in the top ten. This clonotype has a handful of counts. The antigen remains undetermined. This specimen consisted of cultured PBMCs, obtained from culture after CMV antigen stimulation. This chain uses TRBV7-4 with TRBJ1-4; D uncertain. This TCR derives from a human donor in good health (CMV status not recorded). Some clones in this sample may be carry-over from other donors' samples. The CDR3 DNA reads as TGTGCCAGCAGCTTAGCGGAGGGCACAACTAATGAAAAACTGTTTTTT. Protein product: CASSLAEGTTNEKLFF.